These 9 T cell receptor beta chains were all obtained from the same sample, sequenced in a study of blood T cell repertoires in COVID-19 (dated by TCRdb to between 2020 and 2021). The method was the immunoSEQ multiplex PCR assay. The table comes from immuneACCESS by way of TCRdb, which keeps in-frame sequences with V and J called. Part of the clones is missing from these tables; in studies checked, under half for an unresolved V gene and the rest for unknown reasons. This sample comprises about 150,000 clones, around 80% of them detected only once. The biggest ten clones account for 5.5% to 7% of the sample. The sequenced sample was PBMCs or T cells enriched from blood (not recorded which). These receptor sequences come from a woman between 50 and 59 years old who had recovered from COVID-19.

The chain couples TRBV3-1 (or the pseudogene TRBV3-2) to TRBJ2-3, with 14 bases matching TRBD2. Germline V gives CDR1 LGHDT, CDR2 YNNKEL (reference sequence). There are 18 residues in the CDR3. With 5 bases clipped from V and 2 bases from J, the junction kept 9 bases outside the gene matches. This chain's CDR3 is CASSSRLAGGSYTDTQYF. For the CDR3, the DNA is TGTGCCAGCAGCTCAAGACTAGCGGGGGGGTCGTACACAGATACGCAGTATTTT.

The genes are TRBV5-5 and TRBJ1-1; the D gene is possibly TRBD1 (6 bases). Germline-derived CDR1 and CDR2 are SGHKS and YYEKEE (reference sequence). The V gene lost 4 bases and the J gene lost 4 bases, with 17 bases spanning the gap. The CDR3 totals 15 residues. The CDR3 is CASSAIQGSGTEAFF. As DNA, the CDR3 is TGTGCCAGCAGCGCCATACAGGGATCGGGCACTGAAGCTTTCTTT. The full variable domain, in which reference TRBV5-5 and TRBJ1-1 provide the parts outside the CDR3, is DAGVTQSPTHLIKTRGQQVTLRCSPISGHKSVSWYQQVLGQGPQFIFQYYEKEERGRGNFPDRFSARQFPNYSSELNVNALLLGDSALYLCASSAIQGSGTEAFFGQGTRLTVV.

In nucleotides, the CDR3 is TGTGCCAGCAGCCCGGACAGAACTAATGAAAAACTGTTTTTT. This translates into CASSPDRTNEKLFF. V and J are TRBV3-1 (or the pseudogene TRBV3-2) and TRBJ1-4, with D maybe TRBD1 (6 bases). Per the germline V gene, CDR1 is LGHDT and CDR2 is YNNKEL (reference sequence). The CDR3 length is 14 residues. Trimming took off 4 bases at V and 1 base at J, with 7 bases between the two ends.

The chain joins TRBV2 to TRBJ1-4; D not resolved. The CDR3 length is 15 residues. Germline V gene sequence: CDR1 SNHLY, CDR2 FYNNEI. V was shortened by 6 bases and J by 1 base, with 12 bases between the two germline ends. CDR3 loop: CASRRRPGTNEKLFF. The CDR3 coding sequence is TGTGCCAGCAGACGGAGACCGGGAACTAATGAAAAACTGTTTTTT.

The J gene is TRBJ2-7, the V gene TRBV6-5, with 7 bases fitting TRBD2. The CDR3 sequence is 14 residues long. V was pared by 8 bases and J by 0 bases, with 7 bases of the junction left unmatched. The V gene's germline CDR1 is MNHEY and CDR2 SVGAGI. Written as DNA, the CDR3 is TGTGCCAGCCGGGGGGTTGAATTCTCCTACGAGCAGTACTTC. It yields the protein CASRGVEFSYEQYF.

This CDR3 is CASSLVSSGGYNEQFF. The CDR3 bases are TGTGCCAGCAGCTTAGTGTCTAGCGGGGGGTACAATGAGCAGTTCTTC. This chain uses TRBV7-2 with TRBJ2-1; 11 bases are a match to TRBD2. CDR1 and CDR2 from the germline V gene are SGHTA and FQGNSA. The junction had 3 bases not matched to a gene; V was cut back by 1 base and J by 4 bases. This CDR3 spans 16 amino acids.

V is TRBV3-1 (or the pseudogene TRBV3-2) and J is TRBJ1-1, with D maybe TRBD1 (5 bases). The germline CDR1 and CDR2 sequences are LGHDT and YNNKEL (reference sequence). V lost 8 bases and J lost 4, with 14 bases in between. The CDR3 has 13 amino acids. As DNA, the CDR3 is TGTGCCAGCCTGCAGGGTTTGGGCACTGAAGCTTTCTTT. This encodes CASLQGLGTEAFF.

The chain's CDR3 is CAWSVILSSGNTIYF. The CDR3 DNA reads as TGTGCCTGGAGTGTCATTCTGAGCTCTGGAAACACCATATATTTT. The gene calls are TRBV30 and TRBJ1-3, with D unresolved. With 0 bases removed from V and 0 bases from J, the gap between germline ends came to 9 bases. Germline V lookup: CDR1 GTSNPN, CDR2 SVGIG (reference sequence). This CDR3 is built from 15 residues.

The CDR3 DNA reads TGTGCCAGCAGCCCTCAGACAGATGGAAACACCATATATTTT. Translating gives CASSPQTDGNTIYF. V is TRBV7-9 and J is TRBJ1-3; a possible D gene is TRBD1 (5 bases). Between the trimmed V and J ends, which lost 5 bases and 3 bases, there was a span of 11 bases. The CDR3 extends over 14 amino acids. Germline CDR1 reads SEHNR; CDR2 reads FQNEAQ (reference sequence).